The text below deals with one T cell receptor beta chain. This entry is derived from a study of T cells in Graves' hyperthyroidism and ophthalmopathy. In germline, CDR1 is MGHRA, CDR2 YSYEKL. The CDR3 contains 14 residues. Unmatched junction bases numbered 5, after V lost 4 bases and J lost 5 bases. Amplification targeted TCR beta CDR3 regions from RNA transcripts. The study used the HTBI primer set for a first-round RT-PCR of the TCR CDR3. In TCRdb, the multiplex PCR reads were re-called with MiXCR into one record per CDR3 protein. Here the sample spans hundreds of thousands of distinct CDR3 sequences, 14% being singletons.

This clonotype originated in a woman in her 30s with Graves' hyperthyroidism that later progressed to Graves' ophthalmopathy. The sample consisted of blood. V usage is TRBV4-1 and J usage is TRBJ1-5; 7 nucleotides agree with TRBD1. The CDR3 DNA follows: TGCGCCAGCAGCCCACAGGGGCCCTATCAGCCCCAGCATTTT. This codes for CASSPQGPYQPQHF.